This T cell receptor beta chain derives from a study of control samples from healthy donors and cancer patients. V lost 4 bases and J 6 bases, leaving 19 bases between the germline ends. Germline-derived CDR1 and CDR2 are MNHEY and SVGAGI. The CDR3 totals 15 residues. Sequenced by immunoSEQ multiplex PCR; TCRdb stores in-frame clones only, minus some. The repertoire includes about 140,000 clones, around 94% of them detected once, and about an eighth sits in the top ten. The sequencing sample was made of blood. The sequence was collected from a man between 40 and 49 years old in good health. V usage is TRBV6-5 and J usage is TRBJ2-7; the D gene could be TRBD1 or TRBD2 (5 bases each). The CDR3 here is CASSSFLGTSSEQYF. CDR3 DNA sequence: TGTGCCAGCAGTTCGTTCCTCGGGACGTCTAGCGAGCAGTACTTC.